This T cell receptor beta chain was sequenced in a study of T cell responses to AZD1222 COVID-19 vaccine. The CDR3 sequence is 13 residues long. V was clipped by 3 bases and J by 5 bases, with 10 bases between them. CDR1 MDHEN and CDR2 SYDVKM come from the germline V gene. The table came from immunoSEQ multiplex PCR; TCRdb's copy has only in-frame clones and leaves some out. The profile shows about 150,000 clones, approximately 90% of them singletons. This clone was detected once. The source is an adult in good health. This specimen consisted of peripheral blood, obtained on day 0 of AZD1222 vaccination. The chain has TRBV28 and TRBJ2-5, with no clear D. CDR3 sequence reads: CASSLTKGETQYF. The CDR3 DNA follows: TGTGCCAGCAGTTTGACCAAAGGGGAGACCCAGTACTTC.